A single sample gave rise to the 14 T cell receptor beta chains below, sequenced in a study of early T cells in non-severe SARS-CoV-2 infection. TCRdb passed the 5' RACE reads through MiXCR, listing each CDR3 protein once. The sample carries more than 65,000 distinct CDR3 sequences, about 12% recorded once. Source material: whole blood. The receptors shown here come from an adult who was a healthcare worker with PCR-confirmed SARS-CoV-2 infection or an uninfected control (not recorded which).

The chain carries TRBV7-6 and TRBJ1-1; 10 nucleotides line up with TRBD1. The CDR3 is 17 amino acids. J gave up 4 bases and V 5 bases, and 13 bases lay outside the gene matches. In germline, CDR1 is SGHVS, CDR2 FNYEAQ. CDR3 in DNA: TGTGCCAGCAGCCCGACAGGGGGCTATGGGTCGGTCACTGAAGCTTTCTTT. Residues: CASSPTGGYGSVTEAFF.

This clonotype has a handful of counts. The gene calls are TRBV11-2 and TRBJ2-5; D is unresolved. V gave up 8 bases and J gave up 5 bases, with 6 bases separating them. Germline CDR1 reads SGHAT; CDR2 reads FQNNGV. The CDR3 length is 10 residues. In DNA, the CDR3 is TGTGCCAGCGCTAGGGAGACCCAGTACTTC. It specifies CASARETQYF.

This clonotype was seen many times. CDR3 residues: CASSLGGSNQPQHF. CDR3 DNA: TGCGCCAGCAGCTTAGGGGGTAGCAATCAGCCCCAGCATTTT. The rearrangement links TRBV5-1 to TRBJ1-5; D is possibly TRBD1 (6 bases). The CDR3 runs 14 residues. The germline V gene encodes CDR1 SGHRS and CDR2 YFSETQ. With 2 bases removed from V and 0 bases from J, the gap between germline ends came to 6 bases.

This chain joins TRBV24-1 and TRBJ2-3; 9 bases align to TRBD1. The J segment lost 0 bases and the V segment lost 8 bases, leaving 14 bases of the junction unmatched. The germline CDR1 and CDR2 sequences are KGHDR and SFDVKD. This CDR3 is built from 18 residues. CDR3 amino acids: CATTWTGVGGGSTDTQYF. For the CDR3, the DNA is TGTGCCACCACCTGGACAGGGGTTGGAGGAGGAAGCACAGATACGCAGTATTTT.

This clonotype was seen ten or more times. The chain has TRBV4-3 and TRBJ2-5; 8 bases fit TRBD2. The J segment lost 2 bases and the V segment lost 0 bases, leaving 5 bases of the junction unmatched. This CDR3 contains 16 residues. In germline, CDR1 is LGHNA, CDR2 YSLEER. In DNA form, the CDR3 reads TGCGCCAGCAGCCAAGATACCCAGCGGGGGCAAGAGACCCAGTACTTC. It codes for CASSQDTQRGQETQYF.

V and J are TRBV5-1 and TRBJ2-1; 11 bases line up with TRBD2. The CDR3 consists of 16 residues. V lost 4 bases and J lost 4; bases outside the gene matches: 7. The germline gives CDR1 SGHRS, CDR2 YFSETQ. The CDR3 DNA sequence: TGCGCCAGCAGCCTACAACCTAGCGGGGGGTACAATGAGCAGTTCTTC. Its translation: CASSLQPSGGYNEQFF.

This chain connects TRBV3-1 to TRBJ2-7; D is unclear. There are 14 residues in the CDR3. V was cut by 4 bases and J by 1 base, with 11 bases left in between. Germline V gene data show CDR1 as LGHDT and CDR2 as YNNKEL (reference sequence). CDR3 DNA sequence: TGTGCCAGCAGCCGCGTTTTGGGGTCCTACGAGCAGTACTTC. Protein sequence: CASSRVLGSYEQYF.

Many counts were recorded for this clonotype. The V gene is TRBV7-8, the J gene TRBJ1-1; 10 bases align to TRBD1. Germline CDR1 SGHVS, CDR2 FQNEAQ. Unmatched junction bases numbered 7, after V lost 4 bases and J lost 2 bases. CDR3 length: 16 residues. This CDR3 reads CASSSRDRGSNTEAFF. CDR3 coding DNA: TGTGCCAGCAGCTCCCGGGACAGGGGATCAAACACTGAAGCTTTCTTT.

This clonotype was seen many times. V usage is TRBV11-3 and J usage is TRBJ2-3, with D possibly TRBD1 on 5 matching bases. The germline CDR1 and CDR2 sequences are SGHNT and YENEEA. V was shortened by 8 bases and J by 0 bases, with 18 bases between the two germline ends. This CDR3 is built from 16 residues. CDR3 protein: CASEGGADYSTDTQYF. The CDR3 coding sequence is TGTGCCAGCGAAGGTGGGGCGGATTATAGCACAGATACGCAGTATTTT.

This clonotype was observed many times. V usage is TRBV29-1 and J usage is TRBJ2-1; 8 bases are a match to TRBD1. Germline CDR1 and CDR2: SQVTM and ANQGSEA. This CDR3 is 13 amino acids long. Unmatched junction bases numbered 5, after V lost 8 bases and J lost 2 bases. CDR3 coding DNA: TGCAGCCAGGACAGGGCCCCCTACAATGAGCAGTTCTTC. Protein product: CSQDRAPYNEQFF.

The CDR3 region is CASSLVSGPYEQYF. CDR3 DNA sequence: TGCGCCAGCAGCTTGGTCTCTGGGCCCTACGAGCAGTACTTC. The chain couples TRBV5-1 to TRBJ2-7; D uncertain. From germline, CDR1 is SGHRS and CDR2 YFSETQ. The CDR3 has 14 amino acids. V lost 0 bases, J lost 2 bases, and 9 bases lay in between.

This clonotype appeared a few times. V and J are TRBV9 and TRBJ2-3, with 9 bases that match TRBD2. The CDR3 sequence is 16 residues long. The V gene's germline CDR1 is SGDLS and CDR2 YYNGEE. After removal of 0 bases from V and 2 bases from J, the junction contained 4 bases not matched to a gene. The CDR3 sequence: CASSVGLAAITDTQYF. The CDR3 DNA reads TGTGCCAGCAGCGTAGGACTAGCGGCAATCACAGATACGCAGTATTTT.

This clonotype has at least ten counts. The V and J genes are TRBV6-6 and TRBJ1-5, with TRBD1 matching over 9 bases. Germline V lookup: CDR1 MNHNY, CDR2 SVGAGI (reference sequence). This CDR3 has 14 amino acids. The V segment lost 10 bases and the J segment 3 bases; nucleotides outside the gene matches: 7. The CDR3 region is CATNRDRDNQPQHF. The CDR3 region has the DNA TGTGCCACCAACCGGGACAGGGACAATCAGCCCCAGCATTTT.

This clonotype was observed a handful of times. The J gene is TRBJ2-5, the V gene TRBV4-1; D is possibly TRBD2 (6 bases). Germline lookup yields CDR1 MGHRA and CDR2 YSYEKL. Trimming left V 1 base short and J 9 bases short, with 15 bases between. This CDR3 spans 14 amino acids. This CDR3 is CASSQVGGDGAQYF. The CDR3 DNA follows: TGCGCCAGCAGCCAAGTTGGAGGGGACGGGGCCCAGTACTTC.